This T cell receptor (beta chain) was obtained from a study of shared clonotypes between healthy human individuals. The donors were adults (healthy and HIV-negative) with no recent acute infections or vaccinations. Every subset's genomic DNA went evenly onto several immunoSEQ plates. Libraries were prepared by immunoSEQ multiplex PCR; TCRdb keeps only in-frame clonotypes and omits some of them. The table includes 2 million to 2.5 million clones, more than 80% detected once. Per the germline V gene, CDR1 is SGHAT and CDR2 is FQNNGV. The CDR3 loop spans 15 amino acids. V was shortened by 0 bases and J by 4 bases, with 12 bases between the two germline ends.

The receptor's source is a man younger than 35 in good health. Some clones in this sample may be carry-over from other donors' samples. The specimen was naive CD4+ T cells from PBMCs. Subset noted: CD45RA+ positively selected. V and J are TRBV11-2 and TRBJ1-1, with D unclear. The CDR3 DNA reads as TGTGCCAGCAGCTTAGAACGGGGATTGGGCACTGAAGCTTTCTTT. Translated: CASSLERGLGTEAFF.